These 17 T cell receptor beta chains were sequenced from one sample in a study of control samples from healthy donors and cancer patients. Generated by immunoSEQ multiplex PCR, the TCRdb table keeps only in-frame clones and is missing some. The table has 100,000 to 150,000 clones, 70% to 90% seen once; the top ten hold about 2.9%. Sequencing was performed on blood. The receptors originated from a man aged 55 to 70 in good health.

The rearrangement uses TRBV27 and TRBJ1-6; D not certain. V was trimmed by 5 bases and J by 5 bases, leaving 16 bases between them. CDR1 MNHEY and CDR2 SMNVEV come from the germline V gene (reference sequence). The CDR3 extends over 16 amino acids. The CDR3 nucleotides are TGTGCCAGCAGTCCCTCTCGTGGACGGGATAATTCACCCCTCCACTTT. Its translation is CASSPSRGRDNSPLHF.

The V gene is TRBV20-1, the J gene TRBJ2-7, with D maybe TRBD1 (5 bases). Trimming left V 4 bases short and J 0 bases short, with 7 bases between. Germline V gene sequence: CDR1 DFQATT, CDR2 SNEGSKA (reference sequence). The CDR3 extends over 12 amino acids. In DNA, the CDR3 is TGCAGTGCTATTGACAGCTCCTACGAGCAGTACTTC. Its protein is CSAIDSSYEQYF.

The V call is TRBV18, the J call TRBJ2-5; D is unclear. V lost 2 bases to trimming and J lost 2 bases, with 9 bases between them. The CDR3 extends over 14 amino acids. The germline CDR1 and CDR2 sequences are KGHSH and LQKENI. CDR3 loop: CASSPRPPQETQYF. Here the CDR3 DNA reads TGTGCCAGCTCACCAAGGCCCCCACAAGAGACCCAGTACTTC.

The chain couples TRBV29-1 to TRBJ2-3; TRBD2 is a possible D gene (5 bases). V was shortened by 1 base and J by 13 bases, with 12 bases between the two germline ends. The CDR3 covers 11 residues. The germline CDR1 and CDR2 sequences are SQVTM and ANQGSEA. The CDR3 spells CSVEGVIGEYF. In DNA form, the CDR3 reads TGCAGCGTTGAAGGGGTCATCGGGGAGTATTTT.

This clone was seen a few times. The chain is built from TRBV19 and TRBJ1-1, with no clear D. With 9 bases removed from V and 0 bases from J, the gap between germline ends came to 5 bases. The germline gives CDR1 LNHDA, CDR2 SQIVND (reference sequence). The CDR3 covers 11 residues. This chain's CDR3 is CASILNTEAFF. The CDR3 DNA reads as TGTGCCAGCATTCTGAACACTGAAGCTTTCTTT.

The chain uses TRBV7-9 and TRBJ2-2; D is perhaps TRBD2 (5 bases). The germline V gene encodes CDR1 SEHNR and CDR2 FQNEAQ (reference sequence). V dropped 5 bases and J dropped 2 bases, with 9 bases sitting between them. The CDR3 extends over 14 amino acids. The CDR3 region is CASSRRENTGELFF. CDR3 in DNA: TGTGCCAGCAGCCGCCGGGAAAACACCGGGGAGCTGTTTTTT.

The V call is TRBV29-1, the J call TRBJ1-2, with D tentatively TRBD1 (6 bases). Germline assignment: CDR1 SQVTM and CDR2 ANQGSEA. This CDR3 has 13 amino acids. V shed 6 bases and J shed 2 bases, with 13 bases lying between them. The CDR3 is CSVGAGPNYGYTF. The CDR3 DNA reads as TGCAGCGTGGGGGCAGGGCCAAACTATGGCTACACCTTC.

This chain uses TRBV7-2 with TRBJ2-7, with 8 bases matching TRBD1. Trimming at V came to 1 base and at J to 2 bases, leaving 7 bases not matched to a gene. Germline V CDR1 and CDR2: SGHTA, FQGNSA. The CDR3 length is 16 residues. The CDR3 loop reads CASSLVGDRGTYEQYF. CDR3 bases: TGTGCCAGCAGCTTAGTTGGAGACAGGGGCACCTACGAGCAGTACTTC.

As to this clone: Other DNA sequences in the sample encode the same CDR3. The chain has TRBV4-3 and TRBJ2-2; possible D gene TRBD2, 6 bases. Trimming stripped 1 base from V and 4 bases from J, with 13 bases between. This CDR3 is built from 16 residues. Germline values: CDR1 LGHNA, CDR2 YSLEER. CDR3: CASSQVGGAITGELFF. CDR3 nucleotide sequence: TGCGCCAGCAGCCAAGTCGGAGGGGCAATCACCGGGGAGCTGTTTTTT.

This clone showed up just once. V usage is TRBV5-1 and J usage is TRBJ2-7; possibly TRBD1 for D (6 bases). Germline values: CDR1 SGHRS, CDR2 YFSETQ. The CDR3 is 15 amino acids. V shed 0 bases and J shed 4 bases, with 14 bases lying between them. The CDR3 DNA reads as TGCGCCAGCAGCTTGGGTGGGGACACCAAATACGAGCAGTACTTC. Protein sequence: CASSLGGDTKYEQYF.

In nucleotides, the CDR3 is TGCGCCAGCAGCCAAGAGGTTGGACTAGCGGGGAAAGAGACCCAGTACTTC. It codes for CASSQEVGLAGKETQYF. The rearrangement joins TRBV4-1 to TRBJ2-5, with 12 bases aligning to TRBD2. The CDR3 loop spans 17 amino acids. Germline CDR1 is MGHRA and CDR2 is YSYEKL. V gave up 0 bases and J gave up 3 bases; unmatched junction bases: 5.

J is TRBJ2-5 and V is TRBV29-1; D is possibly TRBD2 (5 bases). The CDR3 has 13 residues. CDR1 SQVTM and CDR2 ANQGSEA come from the germline V gene. Trimming removed 2 bases from V and 7 bases from J, with 14 bases in between. The CDR3 DNA reads as TGCAGCGTTGAAAGGGAGCAGGTGGGGACCCAGTACTTC. Translated, it gives CSVEREQVGTQYF.

The rearrangement links TRBV20-1 to TRBJ2-5; no clear D. The germline V gene encodes CDR1 DFQATT and CDR2 SNEGSKA (reference sequence). This CDR3 is 10 amino acids long. V lost 4 bases and J lost 5, with 5 bases in between. The CDR3 DNA reads as TGCAGTGCTATGGGGGAGACCCAGTACTTC. This gives the protein CSAMGETQYF.

V is TRBV7-2 and J is TRBJ2-3, with TRBD2 matching 9 bases. The junction had 5 bases not matched to a gene; V was cut back by 3 bases and J by 1 base. The CDR3 extends over 16 amino acids. Per germline, CDR1 SGHTA and CDR2 FQGNSA. The CDR3 nucleotides read TGTGCCAGCAGCTTGGGGGGACTAGCTGGCACAGATACGCAGTATTTT. It codes for CASSLGGLAGTDTQYF. The variable domain in full, completed from reference TRBV7-2 and TRBJ2-3, reads GAGVSQSPSNKVTEKGKDVELRCDPISGHTALYWYRQSLGQGLEFLIYFQGNSAPDKSGLPSDRFSAERTGGSVSTLTIQRTQQEDSAVYLCASSLGGLAGTDTQYFGPGTRLTVL.

This clone came up once. The chain links TRBV6-4 to TRBJ2-1, with 10 positions matching TRBD2. Trimming at V came to 4 bases and at J to 7 bases, leaving 7 bases not matched to a gene. Germline V gene lookup returns CDR1 MRHNA and CDR2 SNTAGT. The CDR3 runs 15 residues. As DNA, the CDR3 is TGTGCCAGCAGTGGAGAGCGGGGGGGCCTTAATGAGCAGTTCTTC. It codes for CASSGERGGLNEQFF.

The chain combines TRBV28 with TRBJ1-5; 7 positions match TRBD1. The CDR3 length is 15 residues. The germline V gene has CDR1 MDHEN and CDR2 SYDVKM. The junction had 9 bases not matched to a gene; V was cut back by 5 bases and J by 5 bases. The CDR3 nucleotides are TGTGCCAGCAGTATTCTGACAGGGAACCATCAGCCCCAGCATTTT. This codes for CASSILTGNHQPQHF.

The chain employs TRBV3-1 (or the pseudogene TRBV3-2) and TRBJ1-1, with unresolved D. CDR3 size: 18 residues. V was trimmed by 0 bases and J by 1 base, leaving 18 bases between them. Germline V lookup: CDR1 LGHDT, CDR2 YNNKEL (reference sequence). CDR3 coding DNA: TGTGCCAGCAGCCAAGAAGTACCCAGAGTGTCAACGAACACTGAAGCTTTCTTT. Amino acid sequence: CASSQEVPRVSTNTEAFF.